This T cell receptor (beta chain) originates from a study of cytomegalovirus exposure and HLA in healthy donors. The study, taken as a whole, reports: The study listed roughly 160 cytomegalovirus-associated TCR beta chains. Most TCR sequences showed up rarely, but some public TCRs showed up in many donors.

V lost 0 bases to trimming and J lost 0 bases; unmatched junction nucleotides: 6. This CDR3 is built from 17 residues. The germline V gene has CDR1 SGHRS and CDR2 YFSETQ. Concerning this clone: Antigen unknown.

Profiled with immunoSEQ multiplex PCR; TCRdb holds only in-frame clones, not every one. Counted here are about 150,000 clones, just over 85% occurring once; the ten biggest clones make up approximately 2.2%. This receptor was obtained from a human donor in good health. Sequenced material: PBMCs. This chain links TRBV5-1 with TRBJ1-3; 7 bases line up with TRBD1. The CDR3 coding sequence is TGCGCCAGCAGCTTGGGAGGGGGCGAAACCTCTGGAAACACCATATATTTT. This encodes CASSLGGGETSGNTIYF.